Listed below are T cell receptor beta chains from one sample, sequenced in a study of T cell responses to AZD1222 COVID-19 vaccine. TCRdb's table, derived via immunoSEQ multiplex PCR, lists solely in-frame clones and lacks some. This table has 94,000 or so clones, about nine tenths appearing once. This material consisted of peripheral blood, taken on day 0 of AZD1222 vaccination. Receptor source: an adult in good health. The CDR3 runs from the conserved cysteine through the conserved F or W. The order of the fields is V gene, J gene, D gene, CDR3 length, clone size, CDR3 protein, CDR3 DNA. A D gene is named only where the DNA matches it firmly. The size entry is marked missing in some rows and otherwise reads once, few, many or a size class.

TRBV30	TRBJ2-5	-	14	-	CAWSVLRGEETQYF	TGTGCCTGGAGTGTACTCAGGGGAGAAGAGACCCAGTACTTC
TRBV28	TRBJ2-7	-	14	-	CASSSGTPYYEQYF	TGTGCCAGCAGCTCCGGGACACCATACTACGAGCAGTACTTC
TRBV12-3/TRBV12-4	TRBJ1-1	-	13	-	CASSLFENTEAFF	TGTGCCAGCAGTTTATTCGAGAACACTGAAGCTTTCTTT
TRBV7-2	TRBJ2-5	-	13	-	CASRGAARETQYF	TGTGCCAGCAGAGGAGCGGCCCGTGAGACCCAGTACTTC
TRBV28	TRBJ2-5	TRBD1	17	-	CASSPPPGQVYQETQYF	TGTGCCAGCAGTCCACCCCCAGGACAGGTGTACCAAGAGACCCAGTACTTC
TRBV5-6	TRBJ1-2	-	13	few	CASSLTQGGGYTF	TGTGCCAGCAGCTTGACTCAGGGAGGGGGCTACACCTTC
TRBV30	TRBJ1-5	TRBD1	13	-	CAATGTGNQPQHF	TGTGCCGCTACTGGGACAGGCAATCAGCCCCAGCATTTT
TRBV7-2	TRBJ2-5	TRBD1	15	-	CASSPTGAAEETQYF	TGTGCCAGCAGTCCAACAGGGGCGGCTGAAGAGACCCAGTACTTC
TRBV29-1	TRBJ2-3	-	11	-	CSVAFGPLSGF	TGCAGCGTTGCGTTCGGGCCCTTATCGGGTTTT
TRBV5-4	TRBJ1-1	-	17	-	CASSPGGNSNMNTEAFF	TGTGCCAGCAGCCCGGGGGGGAACAGCAACATGAACACTGAAGCTTTCTTT
TRBV10-3	TRBJ2-3	TRBD2	14	-	CAISEGLGSVSQYF	TGTGCCATCAGTGAGGGACTAGGATCGGTGTCGCAGTATTTT
TRBV11-2	TRBJ2-7	TRBD1	17	-	CASSDRGGQAHSYEQYF	TGTGCCAGCAGTGACCGTGGAGGACAGGCCCACTCCTACGAGCAGTACTTC
TRBV3-1/TRBV3-2	TRBJ2-2	-	16	-	CASSQESDTNTGELFF	TGTGCCAGCAGCCAAGAAAGTGACACAAACACCGGGGAGCTGTTTTTT
TRBV24-1	TRBJ2-7	-	15	-	CATSDTRDGSYEQYF	TGTGCCACCAGTGACACCCGGGACGGCTCCTACGAGCAGTACTTC
TRBV28	TRBJ2-7	TRBD2	15	-	CASRAGTSGSSEQYF	TGTGCCAGCAGGGCTGGGACTAGCGGGAGCTCCGAGCAGTACTTC
TRBV9	TRBJ1-1	-	13	once	CASSVALNTEAFF	TGTGCCAGCAGCGTAGCACTGAACACTGAAGCTTTCTTT
TRBV5-1	TRBJ2-7	TRBD2	14	-	CASRGTTDSYEQYF	TGCGCCAGCCGAGGGACTACCGACTCCTACGAGCAGTACTTC
TRBV28	TRBJ2-7	-	13	-	CASSLLEGYEQYF	TGTGCCAGCAGTTTATTGGAGGGATACGAGCAGTACTTC
TRBV3-1/TRBV3-2	TRBJ1-1	-	14	-	CASSQVQGGTEAFF	TGTGCCAGCAGCCAAGTGCAGGGTGGCACTGAAGCTTTCTTT
TRBV6-2/TRBV6-3	TRBJ1-1	TRBD1	14	-	CASSKGGAFIEAFF	TGTGCCAGCAGTAAAGGGGGCGCGTTTATTGAAGCTTTCTTT
TRBV21-1	TRBJ1-1	-	11	-	CASPRGGGAFF	TGTGCCAGCCCAAGGGGAGGAGGAGCTTTCTTT
TRBV24-1	TRBJ2-1	-	14	-	CATSDPGTRPEQFF	TGTGCCACCAGTGATCCCGGGACTCGGCCTGAGCAGTTCTTC